Below, 7 T cell receptor beta chains from the same sample are listed, as sequenced in a study of response to subunit inactivated influenza vaccine. TCRdb recomputed calls from the RT-PCR reads with MiXCR, one row per CDR3 protein. Of around 570,000 distinct CDR3 sequences in the sample, about 10% were seen once. This sample was also put to use in a study of T cells expressing NK-cell markers. That source adds: Beta-chain TCR cDNA was generated via 5'RACE template switching with UMIs.

Sequenced here: PBMCs from blood, sampled on the day of vaccination. Receptors were obtained from a man in his fifties or sixties who received an inactivated influenza vaccine.

The gene calls are TRBV27 and TRBJ2-2; a weak D match, TRBD2 (5 bases). Trimming pared 2 bases from V and 4 bases from J, leaving 11 bases between. Germline V lookup: CDR1 MNHEY, CDR2 SMNVEV (reference sequence). The CDR3 is 15 residues long. The CDR3 is CASSLEGPVTGELFF. The CDR3 bases are TGTGCCAGCAGTTTAGAGGGCCCCGTCACCGGGGAGCTGTTTTTT.

This clonotype was detected a few times. This rearrangement joins TRBV28 to TRBJ2-7; D is undetermined. Trimming removed 2 bases at V and 10 bases at J, with 12 bases between. Per the germline V gene, CDR1 is MDHEN and CDR2 is SYDVKM. The CDR3 extends over 12 amino acids. The CDR3 DNA is TGTGCCAGCAGTTTACCCCCCTTATCACAGTACTTC. Protein product: CASSLPPLSQYF.

V and J are TRBV10-3 and TRBJ2-7; 8 positions match TRBD1. V lost 9 bases and J lost 2; bases outside the gene matches: 9. Germline V CDR1 and CDR2: ENHRY, SYGVKD. This CDR3 contains 14 residues. This CDR3 is CAISQGQGPYEQYF. The CDR3 DNA is TGTGCCATATCTCAAGGACAGGGTCCCTACGAGCAGTACTTC.

The rearrangement joins TRBV30 to TRBJ2-1; TRBD2 agrees at 9 bases. Germline CDR1 is GTSNPN and CDR2 is SVGIG (reference sequence). The CDR3 loop spans 14 amino acids. V gave up 3 bases and J gave up 4 bases; unmatched junction bases: 4. The CDR3: CAWSSSGVYNEQFF. The CDR3 nucleotides are TGTGCCTGGAGCTCTAGCGGGGTTTACAATGAGCAGTTCTTC.

This clonotype was observed a few times. The rearrangement uses TRBV7-2 and TRBJ1-5, with a tentative D call TRBD1 (6 bases). This CDR3 contains 17 residues. The germline V and J ends were trimmed by 3 bases and 3 bases, with 18 bases remaining between them. The germline V gene encodes CDR1 SGHTA and CDR2 FQGNSA. CDR3 protein: CASSLNGGSFSNQPQHF. DNA for the CDR3: TGTGCCAGCAGCTTGAATGGGGGCAGTTTTTCCAATCAGCCCCAGCATTTT.

This clonotype was seen only a few times. The chain couples TRBV18 to TRBJ2-7, with 8 bases lining up with TRBD1. The CDR3 consists of 15 residues. CDR1 and CDR2 from the germline V gene are KGHSH and LQKENI. The V segment lost 5 bases and the J segment 0 bases; nucleotides outside the gene matches: 6. The CDR3 loop reads CASSSRTGSSYEQYF. The CDR3 region has the DNA TGTGCCAGCTCATCACGGACAGGGAGCTCCTACGAGCAGTACTTC. The variable domain in full, completed from reference TRBV18 and TRBJ2-7, reads NAGVMQNPRHLVRRRGQEARLRCSPMKGHSHVYWYRQLPEEGLKFMVYLQKENIIDESGMPKERFSAEFPKEGPSILRIQQVVRGDSAAYFCASSSRTGSSYEQYFGPGTRLTVT.

This clonotype occurred a few times. The CDR3 DNA reads as TGTGCCAGCAATCCCACAGGGCGCCTCACTGAAGCTTTCTTT. Its protein is CASNPTGRLTEAFF. V is TRBV6-1 and J is TRBJ1-1; tentative D call: TRBD1 (6 bases). Germline V gives CDR1 MNHNS, CDR2 SASEGT. The CDR3 length is 14 residues. Between the trimmed V and J ends, which lost 7 bases and 4 bases, there was a span of 16 bases.